The 21 T cell receptor beta chains in this list originate from one sample, sequenced in a study of T cell repertoires in cytomegalovirus infection. Using its own MiXCR run on the reads, TCRdb lists one record per CDR3 protein. The sample has hundreds of thousands of distinct CDR3 sequences, 15% to 20% seen once. Sequenced input: PBMCs. These receptors all come from a human donor in good health (CMV status not recorded). Some clones in this sample may be carry-over from other donors' samples.

The rearrangement links TRBV20-1 to TRBJ2-3, with 8 positions matching TRBD2. Germline V gene sequence: CDR1 DFQATT, CDR2 SNEGSKA (reference sequence). V dropped 0 bases and J dropped 7; count of bases not matched to a gene: 6. The CDR3 loop spans 14 amino acids. The CDR3 region has the DNA TGCAGTGCTAGAGACAGCGGGAGCGTGAATACGCAGTATTTT. This encodes CSARDSGSVNTQYF.

This clonotype has a handful of counts. The chain is built from TRBV6-6 and TRBJ2-1; D ambiguous. The CDR3 totals 16 residues. Looked up from germline, CDR1 is MNHNY and CDR2 is SVGAGI (reference sequence). Trimming shortened V by 0 bases and J by 6 bases, and 15 bases separated the two germline ends. DNA of the CDR3: TGTGCCAGCAGTTACTCCTATCCACAGATGGGCAATGAGCAGTTCTTC. Translating it yields CASSYSYPQMGNEQFF.

In its sample, this clonotype was seen a few times. The chain couples TRBV18 to TRBJ2-7, with no clear D. The germline V and J ends were trimmed by 3 bases and 0 bases, with 12 bases remaining between them. CDR3 length: 15 residues. Germline CDR1 reads KGHSH; CDR2 reads LQKENI. CDR3: CASSPSGVSSYEQYF. CDR3 coding DNA: TGTGCCAGCTCACCTAGTGGAGTTAGCTCCTACGAGCAGTACTTC.

In this sample, this clonotype turned up a few times. The chain joins TRBV5-1 to TRBJ2-7, with TRBD1 identical over 8 bases. The CDR3 spans 15 residues. V trimming: 5 bases; J trimming: 0 bases; junction bases outside the gene matches: 7. Germline lookup yields CDR1 SGHRS and CDR2 YFSETQ. Here the CDR3 DNA reads TGCGCCAGCAGGAGGGGACAGGAGATCTCCTACGAGCAGTACTTC. Translated: CASRRGQEISYEQYF.

This clonotype was found many times. The genes are TRBV7-8 and TRBJ1-5; no definite D call. This CDR3 comprises 16 residues. V dropped 6 bases and J dropped 3 bases, with 18 bases sitting between them. Germline loops: CDR1 SGHVS, CDR2 FQNEAQ. The CDR3 loop is CASSQKRTTFNQPQHF. The CDR3 DNA reads TGTGCCAGCAGTCAAAAGAGAACAACCTTCAATCAGCCCCAGCATTTT. Full variable domain (missing parts from reference TRBV7-8 and TRBJ1-5): GAGVSQSPRYKVAKRGQDVALRCDPISGHVSLFWYQQALGQGPEFLTYFQNEAQLDKSGLPSDRFFAERPEGSVSTLKIQRTQQEDSAVYLCASSQKRTTFNQPQHFGDGTRLSIL.

The chain is built from TRBV4-1 and TRBJ2-1; D might be TRBD2 (6 bases). The CDR3 extends over 18 amino acids. Germline V gene lookup returns CDR1 MGHRA and CDR2 YSYEKL. The germline V and J ends were trimmed by 2 bases and 2 bases, with 19 bases remaining between them. The CDR3 nucleotides read TGCGCCAGCAGCCAAAGAGGAGGTGGGGGGAGTACCTACAATGAGCAGTTCTTC. As protein: CASSQRGGGGSTYNEQFF.

The genes are TRBV7-2 and TRBJ2-3; the match to TRBD2 covers 16 bases. The CDR3 covers 19 residues. V lost 4 bases, J lost 1 base, and 8 bases stayed unmatched. Per the germline V gene, CDR1 is SGHTA and CDR2 is FQGNSA. The CDR3, as DNA: TGTGCCAGCAGCTACTCCGGGACTAGCGGGAGGGCCCGCACAGATACGCAGTATTTT. Translated, it gives CASSYSGTSGRARTDTQYF.

This clonotype was recorded at least ten times. The chain combines TRBV7-2 with TRBJ2-1, with a possible D match to TRBD2 (7 bases). The V end was cut by 6 bases, the J end by 7 bases, with 16 bases between. Germline-derived CDR1 and CDR2 are SGHTA and FQGNSA. The CDR3 spans 14 residues. This CDR3 is CASSRGGRGNEQFF. As DNA, the CDR3 is TGTGCCAGCAGTAGGGGGGGCCGAGGGAATGAGCAGTTCTTC. The whole variable domain, remainder taken from reference TRBV7-2 and TRBJ2-1, is GAGVSQSPSNKVTEKGKDVELRCDPISGHTALYWYRQSLGQGLEFLIYFQGNSAPDKSGLPSDRFSAERTGGSVSTLTIQRTQQEDSAVYLCASSRGGRGNEQFFGPGTRLTVL.

This clonotype was detected many times. The V and J genes are TRBV7-8 and TRBJ2-3, with a possible D match to TRBD2 (5 bases). The V end lost 2 bases, the J end lost 2 bases, and 29 bases lay between the germline ends. The CDR3 is made up of 21 amino acids. Germline CDR1 is SGHVS and CDR2 is FQNEAQ. CDR3 bases: TGTGCCAGCAGCTTACCCGGCCCCCTAGCTCTAAGCGGCTCGTCCACAGATACGCAGTATTTT. This gives the protein CASSLPGPLALSGSSTDTQYF.

This clonotype was counted at least ten times. This chain uses TRBV7-2 with TRBJ2-7, with D hard to call. The V end was cut by 3 bases, the J end by 2 bases, with 11 bases between. Germline V gene sequence: CDR1 SGHTA, CDR2 FQGNSA. CDR3 size: 14 residues. The CDR3 protein is CASSFKGVTYEQYF. CDR3 nucleotides: TGTGCCAGCAGCTTCAAGGGCGTCACCTACGAGCAGTACTTC. The full variable domain, in which reference TRBV7-2 and TRBJ2-7 provide the parts outside the CDR3, is GAGVSQSPSNKVTEKGKDVELRCDPISGHTALYWYRQSLGQGLEFLIYFQGNSAPDKSGLPSDRFSAERTGGSVSTLTIQRTQQEDSAVYLCASSFKGVTYEQYFGPGTRLTVT.

V and J are TRBV30 and TRBJ2-3; D remains ambiguous. Germline V CDR1 and CDR2: GTSNPN, SVGIG (reference sequence). This CDR3 region has 13 residues. Between the trimmed V and J ends, which lost 4 bases and 0 bases, there was a span of 8 bases. The CDR3 coding sequence is TGTGCCTGGACAGTTAGAAGCACAGATACGCAGTATTTT. The encoded protein is CAWTVRSTDTQYF.

The rearrangement joins TRBV29-1 to TRBJ2-3, with 7 bases that match TRBD1. Germline V gene data show CDR1 as SQVTM and CDR2 as ANQGSEA. With V trimmed by 6 bases and J by 3 bases, 3 bases remained unmatched. This CDR3 is 12 amino acids long. CDR3 nucleotide sequence: TGCAGCGTCCGGGGACAGACAGATACGCAGTATTTT. Translation gives CSVRGQTDTQYF.

The chain joins TRBV12-5 to TRBJ2-5; no clear D. Trimming pared 2 bases from V and 11 bases from J, leaving 12 bases between. Germline values: CDR1 LGHNT, CDR2 FRNRAP. The CDR3 runs 12 residues. The CDR3 protein is CASGLTLELQYF. The CDR3 bases are TGTGCTAGTGGTTTGACCCTGGAGCTACAGTACTTC.

A single count supports this clonotype. As DNA, the CDR3 is TGTGCCAGCAGCTTGGAAGGCCGGACTAGAGGTGAGCAGTTCTTC. This translates into CASSLEGRTRGEQFF. The chain joins TRBV5-4 to TRBJ2-1; the match to TRBD2 covers 7 bases. Germline loops: CDR1 SGHNT, CDR2 YYREEE (reference sequence). The CDR3 runs to 15 residues. Trimming removed 0 bases from V and 9 bases from J; junction bases left unmatched: 9.

This clonotype was observed a few times. The rearrangement uses TRBV2 and TRBJ2-3; D is unclear. V lost 6 bases and J lost 9, with 10 bases in between. CDR3 length: 11 residues. Germline V gene lookup returns CDR1 SNHLY and CDR2 FYNNEI. The CDR3 DNA reads as TGTGCCAGCAGAGGAGAAGCGACGCAGTATTTT. This translates into CASRGEATQYF.

This clonotype was observed at least ten times. The chain joins TRBV7-2 to TRBJ2-4, with 10 nucleotides matching TRBD1. After removal of 1 base from V and 7 bases from J, the junction contained 7 bases not matched to a gene. The CDR3 totals 16 residues. CDR1 is SGHTA and CDR2 is FQGNSA in the germline V gene. The CDR3 nucleotides read TGTGCCAGCAGCTTAGGAGGGGGGACAGGGGCGAACATTCAGTACTTC. It codes for CASSLGGGTGANIQYF.

This clonotype was detected many times. The chain carries TRBV12-3 or TRBV12-4 and TRBJ2-7; D not certain. The CDR3 has 14 residues. V was clipped by 3 bases and J by 1 base, with 10 bases between them. As DNA, the CDR3 is TGTGCCAGCAGTTTGCCGCACAGATCCTACGAGCAGTACTTC. Translating gives CASSLPHRSYEQYF.

The rearrangement links TRBV29-1 to TRBJ1-3; D ambiguous. Trimming removed 6 bases at V and 2 bases at J, with 5 bases between. Germline V lookup: CDR1 SQVTM, CDR2 ANQGSEA. This CDR3 has 11 amino acids. CDR3 coding DNA: TGCAGCGTGCAAACTGGAAACACCATATATTTT. Translated: CSVQTGNTIYF.

This clonotype was detected only a few times. This sequence joins TRBV6-5 and TRBJ1-5; 7 bases match TRBD1. The CDR3 covers 18 residues. J lost 2 bases, V lost 6 bases, and 16 bases had no gene match. Per the germline V gene, CDR1 is MNHEY and CDR2 is SVGAGI. The CDR3 DNA is TGTGCCAGCAGCTCAAGGGACAGTCTATATAGCGGCAATCAGCCCCAGCATTTT. Translated: CASSSRDSLYSGNQPQHF.

This clonotype was seen repeatedly, ten times or more. CDR3 protein: CASSLRGGPTGELFF. The CDR3 DNA sequence: TGTGCCAGCAGCTTAAGGGGGGGCCCCACCGGGGAGCTGTTTTTT. The chain employs TRBV7-8 and TRBJ2-2; maybe TRBD2 (7 bases). The CDR3 is 15 amino acids. Germline V lookup: CDR1 SGHVS, CDR2 FQNEAQ. Trimming shortened V by 2 bases and J by 4 bases, and 11 bases separated the two germline ends.

This clonotype was detected many times. The chain uses TRBV7-2 and TRBJ2-3, with D perhaps matching TRBD2 (6 bases). The CDR3 is 16 residues long. CDR1 is SGHTA, CDR2 FQGNSA, per germline. V was cut by 1 base and J by 3 bases, with 14 bases left in between. CDR3 amino acids: CASSLGRGTRTDTQYF. The DNA for the CDR3 is TGTGCCAGCAGCTTAGGTCGGGGGACGAGGACAGATACGCAGTATTTT.